The 32 T cell receptor beta chains listed next were all sequenced from one sample in a study of T cells in Graves' hyperthyroidism and ophthalmopathy. RNA transcripts provided the source from which TCR beta CDR3 regions were amplified. The HTBI set primed first-round TCR CDR3 RT-PCR. TCRdb reprocessed the multiplex PCR reads via MiXCR and lists one record per CDR3 protein. The repertoire holds about 720,000 distinct CDR3 sequences, with 18% as singletons. The sample consisted of blood. These receptors were collected from a woman aged 50 to 60 with Graves' hyperthyroidism that later progressed to Graves' ophthalmopathy.

This clonotype was seen ten or more times. The chain is built from TRBV11-3 and TRBJ2-1; 7 positions match TRBD2. Germline CDR1 and CDR2: SGHNT and YENEEA. The CDR3 is 14 amino acids. The V and J ends lost 5 bases and 7 bases, in that order; junction bases with no gene match: 8. DNA for the CDR3: TGTGCCAGCAGCCCGGGACTACTAAATAATGAGCAGTTCTTC. This sequence encodes CASSPGLLNNEQFF. Looking up the rest from reference TRBV11-3 and TRBJ2-1 gives the full variable domain: EAGVVQSPRYKIIEKKQPVAFWCNPISGHNTLYWYLQNLGQGPELLIRYENEEAVDDSQLPKDRFSAERLKGVDSTLKIQPAELGDSAVYLCASSPGLLNNEQFFGPGTRLTVL.

This clonotype was seen at least ten times. The CDR3 sequence: CASSLRPARGGTEAFF. CDR3 DNA: TGTGCCAGCAGCTTACGCCCGGCGCGCGGTGGGACTGAAGCTTTCTTT. The chain employs TRBV7-9 and TRBJ1-1; no definite D call. Germline loops: CDR1 SEHNR, CDR2 FQNEAQ (reference sequence). Trimming left V 2 bases short and J 5 bases short, with 18 bases between. The CDR3 is 16 amino acids.

This chain links TRBV10-3 with TRBJ1-1, with unresolved D. Trimming pared 2 bases from V and 5 bases from J, leaving 6 bases between. Germline loops: CDR1 ENHRY, CDR2 SYGVKD. This CDR3 comprises 12 residues. The CDR3 sequence is CAISEDRTEAFF. The CDR3 nucleotides read TGTGCCATCAGTGAGGATCGGACTGAAGCTTTCTTT.

The rearrangement uses TRBV6-1 and TRBJ2-7, with TRBD2 identical over 10 bases. With 6 bases clipped from V and 4 bases from J, the junction kept 12 bases outside the gene matches. Germline values: CDR1 MNHNS, CDR2 SASEGT. The CDR3 loop spans 16 amino acids. Here the CDR3 DNA reads TGTGCCAGCAGGTACCCACCGCTAGCGGGGGTGTACGAGCAGTACTTC. This sequence encodes CASRYPPLAGVYEQYF.

This sequence joins TRBV20-1 and TRBJ2-2; 9 bases match TRBD2. J was trimmed by 2 bases and V by 8 bases; bases with no gene match: 9. This CDR3 spans 15 amino acids. CDR1 DFQATT and CDR2 SNEGSKA come from the germline V gene (reference sequence). CDR3 region: CSSRVAGANTGELFF. The CDR3 DNA follows: TGCAGTTCACGGGTAGCGGGGGCCAACACCGGGGAGCTGTTTTTT.

This clonotype was counted between two and nine times. This sequence joins TRBV4-2 and TRBJ2-1; the match to TRBD2 covers 7 bases. Germline V CDR1 and CDR2: LGHNA, YNFKEQ. V shed 2 bases and J 2 bases; nucleotides not matched to a gene: 3. The length of the CDR3 is 15 residues. The CDR3: CASSQKRGTYNEQFF. The CDR3 DNA reads TGTGCCAGCAGCCAAAAGCGGGGAACCTACAATGAGCAGTTCTTC.

In this sample, this clonotype turned up many times. This chain joins TRBV7-2 and TRBJ2-7; 8 nucleotides match TRBD1. The CDR3 has 17 amino acids. With V trimmed by 1 base and J by 3 bases, 11 bases remained unmatched. Germline values: CDR1 SGHTA, CDR2 FQGNSA. CDR3 residues: CASSLGVRQGWIYEQYF. The CDR3 DNA reads as TGTGCCAGCAGCTTAGGTGTCCGACAGGGGTGGATCTACGAGCAGTACTTC.

The J gene is TRBJ2-1, the V gene TRBV20-1; D gene unclear. The CDR3 has 15 amino acids. Trimming pared 3 bases from V and 0 bases from J, leaving 12 bases between. CDR1 is DFQATT and CDR2 is SNEGSKA in the germline V gene (reference sequence). CDR3 DNA sequence: TGCAGTGCTAGTGAGACTCAGTCCTCCTACAATGAGCAGTTCTTC. Protein: CSASETQSSYNEQFF.

This chain links TRBV12-3 or TRBV12-4 with TRBJ2-3, with D uncertain. The CDR3 runs to 12 residues. V was clipped by 2 bases and J by 6 bases, with 6 bases between them. This CDR3 reads CASSLQADTQYF. The CDR3 region has the DNA TGTGCCAGCAGTTTACAGGCGGATACGCAGTATTTT.

This clonotype was counted at least ten times. J is TRBJ2-1 and V is TRBV5-8; D call uncertain. Germline values: CDR1 SGHTS, CDR2 YDEGEE. V gave up 0 bases and J gave up 2 bases, with 3 bases separating them. This CDR3 has 13 residues. The CDR3 DNA reads TGTGCCAGCAGCTTGGCCCCCTACAATGAGCAGTTCTTC. It encodes CASSLAPYNEQFF.

In its sample, this clonotype was seen a few times. The V gene is TRBV7-2, the J gene TRBJ2-7; the D gene is possibly TRBD2 (7 bases). The CDR3 has 14 residues. V was clipped by 1 base and J by 7 bases, with 14 bases between them. Germline-derived CDR1 and CDR2 are SGHTA and FQGNSA. The CDR3 nucleotides are TGTGCCAGCAGCTTAGATCGGGGGGCGCGTGAGCAGTACTTC. This gives the protein CASSLDRGAREQYF.

This clonotype was counted many times. The chain carries TRBV12-3 or TRBV12-4 and TRBJ1-1; D not resolved. The CDR3 runs to 13 residues. Trimming left V 7 bases short and J 11 bases short, with 20 bases between. This chain's CDR3 is CASNYRARGGAFF. In DNA, the CDR3 is TGTGCCAGCAACTACCGGGCCCGAGGAGGGGCTTTCTTT.

This clonotype showed up just a few times. The rearrangement uses TRBV7-9 and TRBJ2-2; unclear D gene. Trimming shortened V by 1 base and J by 4 bases, and 22 bases separated the two germline ends. This CDR3 contains 19 residues. Germline V gene sequence: CDR1 SEHNR, CDR2 FQNEAQ (reference sequence). The CDR3 loop reads CASSLGPVSVPPGTGELFF. CDR3 in DNA: TGTGCCAGCAGCTTAGGTCCCGTATCAGTCCCTCCGGGCACCGGGGAGCTGTTTTTT. Combining the CDR3 with reference TRBV7-9 and TRBJ2-2 gives the whole variable domain DTGVSQNPRHKITKRGQNVTFRCDPISEHNRLYWYRQTLGQGPEFLTYFQNEAQLEKSRLLSDRFSAERPKGSFSTLEIQRTEQGDSAMYLCASSLGPVSVPPGTGELFFGEGSRLTVL.

The sample holds many counts of this clonotype. The junction shows a germline mismatch at one end, possibly a read error. V and J are TRBV7-7 and TRBJ1-6; the D is unclear. The CDR3 is 13 amino acids. CDR1 is SSHAT and CDR2 is FNYEAQ in the germline V gene (reference sequence). The CDR3 DNA reads as TGTGCTAGCAGCCCTGAACTGGGTTCACCCCTCCACTTT. Translation: CASSPELGSPLHF.

This clonotype was detected only a few times. J is TRBJ1-4 and V is TRBV12-3 or TRBV12-4; weak D call: TRBD1 (5 bases). The V end lost 3 bases, the J end lost 7 bases, and 18 bases lay between the germline ends. The CDR3 spans 16 residues. CDR3 bases: TGTGCCAGCAGTTTTAGGGTGGCAGGGCGGGCTGAAAAACTGTTTTTT. It is translated as CASSFRVAGRAEKLFF.

This clonotype was observed a handful of times. This rearrangement joins TRBV5-4 to TRBJ2-1; the match to TRBD1 covers 8 bases. The CDR3 runs to 14 residues. Germline values: CDR1 SGHNT, CDR2 YYREEE (reference sequence). J lost 8 bases, V lost 0 bases, and 4 bases had no gene match. The CDR3, as DNA: TGTGCCAGCAGCTTGGGGACAGGGTACTATGAGCAGTTCTTC. Its translation is CASSLGTGYYEQFF.

As to this clonotype: A single base separates this from a much larger clone, so it may be a read error. The chain employs TRBV30 and TRBJ1-1; no definite D call. The CDR3 covers 12 residues. CDR1 is GTSNPN and CDR2 is SVGIG in the germline V gene (reference sequence). Trimming pared 3 bases from V and 5 bases from J, leaving 10 bases between. DNA for the CDR3: TGTGCCTGGAGGTTCAGTGGGACTGAAGCTTTCTTT. Translation gives CAWRFSGTEAFF. The entire variable domain, with the rest obtained from reference TRBV30 and TRBJ1-1, is as follows: SQTIHQWPATLVQPVGSPLSLECTVEGTSNPNLYWYRQAAGRGLQLLFYSVGIGQISSEVPQNLSASRPQDRQFILSSKKLLLSDSGFYLCAWRFSGTEAFFGQGTRLTVV.

This clonotype was detected ten times or more. The chain is built from TRBV30 and TRBJ1-1; D unresolved. This CDR3 has 14 amino acids. V lost 1 base and J 1 base, leaving 10 bases between the germline ends. Germline CDR1 reads GTSNPN; CDR2 reads SVGIG (reference sequence). CDR3 sequence reads: CAWSGSRRNTEAFF. The CDR3 bases are TGTGCCTGGAGTGGCTCCCGGAGGAACACTGAAGCTTTCTTT.

This clonotype was found a few times. This rearrangement joins TRBV6-1 to TRBJ1-5; 7 nucleotides match TRBD1. The length of the CDR3 is 14 residues. Unmatched junction bases numbered 5, after V lost 5 bases and J lost 4 bases. CDR1 is MNHNS, CDR2 SASEGT, per germline. The CDR3 nucleotides are TGTGCCAGCAGTTGGACAGGCTATAATCAGCCCCAGCATTTT. Translated: CASSWTGYNQPQHF.

This clonotype was observed at least ten times. V is TRBV18 and J is TRBJ2-5; TRBD1 matches 9 bases. With V trimmed by 2 bases and J by 1 base, 2 bases remained unmatched. Germline V lookup: CDR1 KGHSH, CDR2 LQKENI. There are 15 residues in the CDR3. Here the CDR3 reads CASSPMGQGQETQYF. DNA of the CDR3: TGTGCCAGCTCACCAATGGGACAGGGCCAAGAGACCCAGTACTTC.

This clonotype was detected ten times or more. V is TRBV6-1 and J is TRBJ2-7, with 7 bases fitting TRBD2. The CDR3 is made up of 14 amino acids. Unmatched junction bases numbered 5, after V lost 2 bases and J lost 4 bases. Germline V gene sequence: CDR1 MNHNS, CDR2 SASEGT. In nucleotides, the CDR3 is TGTGCCAGCAGTGAAAGGGTGGGAGGGTACGAGCAGTACTTC. Its protein is CASSERVGGYEQYF.

About this clonotype itself: One end of the junction does not line up with germline, which may come from a read error. This chain uses TRBV7-2 with TRBJ2-1, with 7 bases identical to TRBD2. The CDR3 is made up of 17 amino acids. Germline CDR1 SGHTA, CDR2 FQGNSA. The CDR3 DNA reads as TGTGCCGGCAGCTCCCTGCAGCGGGGAGGTTTATACAATGAGCAGTTCTTC. Amino acid sequence: CAGSSLQRGGLYNEQFF.

This clonotype has only one observation. V is TRBV19 and J is TRBJ2-5, with a possible D match to TRBD2 (5 bases). Germline V gives CDR1 LNHDA, CDR2 SQIVND (reference sequence). This CDR3 contains 15 residues. Trimming pared 3 bases from V and 1 base from J, leaving 12 bases between. CDR3 in amino acids: CASSIGRAGQETQYF. As DNA, the CDR3 is TGTGCCAGTAGTATTGGGCGCGCGGGCCAAGAGACCCAGTACTTC.

This clonotype appeared a few times. The rearrangement links TRBV7-9 to TRBJ1-5; TRBD1 aligns across 8 bases. This CDR3 has 13 residues. V trimming: 1 base; J trimming: 11 bases; junction bases outside the gene matches: 4. CDR1 is SEHNR, CDR2 FQNEAQ, per germline (reference sequence). For the CDR3, the DNA is TGTGCCAGCAGCTTAGTGGACAGGGAAGCCCAGCATTTT. Translating gives CASSLVDREAQHF. The complete variable domain, with remaining parts taken from reference TRBV7-9 and TRBJ1-5, reads DTGVSQNPRHKITKRGQNVTFRCDPISEHNRLYWYRQTLGQGPEFLTYFQNEAQLEKSRLLSDRFSAERPKGSFSTLEIQRTEQGDSAMYLCASSLVDREAQHFGDGTRLSIL.

Note on this clonotype: The junction departs from the called germline gene at one end, perhaps through a read error. The V gene is TRBV7-7, the J gene TRBJ1-4; TRBD1 matches at 7 bases. The V gene's germline CDR1 is SSHAT and CDR2 FNYEAQ (reference sequence). The CDR3 runs 15 residues. The DNA of the CDR3 is TGTGCTAGCAGCTTAACCGGGACAGCCAATGAAAAACTGTTTTTT. It encodes CASSLTGTANEKLFF. Together with reference TRBV7-7 and TRBJ1-4, the CDR3 gives the full variable domain: GAGVSQSPRYKVTKRGQDVTLRCDPISSHATLYWYQQALGQGPEFLTYFNYEAQPDKSGLPSDRFSAERPEGSISTLTIQRTEQRDSAMYRCASSLTGTANEKLFFGSGTQLSVL.

This clonotype occurred many times. The chain links TRBV7-2 to TRBJ1-2; possible D gene TRBD1, 5 bases. Germline V gene data show CDR1 as SGHTA and CDR2 as FQGNSA. V was clipped by 3 bases and J by 4 bases, with 12 bases between them. The CDR3 contains 14 residues. The CDR3 sequence: CASSLGGRVYGYTF. The CDR3, as DNA: TGTGCCAGCAGCTTGGGCGGCAGGGTCTATGGCTACACCTTC.

This chain links TRBV6-1 with TRBJ1-2; D ambiguous. CDR3 length: 13 residues. Trimming stripped 6 bases from V and 4 bases from J, with 12 bases between. Germline V gene sequence: CDR1 MNHNS, CDR2 SASEGT. CDR3 protein: CASSLRLVYGYTF. DNA for the CDR3: TGTGCCAGCAGCCTACGCTTAGTCTATGGCTACACCTTC.

The chain links TRBV7-9 to TRBJ1-2; D possibly corresponds to TRBD1 (6 bases). V lost 5 bases to trimming and J lost 4 bases, with 14 bases between them. The CDR3 spans 14 residues. Germline CDR1 reads SEHNR; CDR2 reads FQNEAQ (reference sequence). The CDR3 sequence is CASSRQAVGYGYTF. The DNA for the CDR3 is TGTGCCAGCAGCCGACAGGCCGTGGGCTATGGCTACACCTTC.

In the case of this clonotype: At one of its ends the junction is not consistent with the germline gene, which may arise from a read error. The V and J genes are TRBV30 and TRBJ2-1; TRBD1 or TRBD2 may be the D gene (6 bases each). The CDR3 has 15 residues. Germline CDR1 GTSNPN, CDR2 SVGIG (reference sequence). CDR3 sequence reads: CAWSVGGPPYDEQFF. The CDR3 DNA is TGTGCCTGGAGTGTTGGGGGGCCGCCCTACGATGAGCAGTTCTTC.

The gene calls are TRBV4-2 and TRBJ2-5, with 8 bases matching TRBD2. V lost 1 base to trimming and J lost 0 bases; unmatched junction nucleotides: 7. CDR1 LGHNA and CDR2 YNFKEQ come from the germline V gene. The CDR3 sequence is 17 residues long. For the CDR3, the DNA is TGTGCCAGCAGCCAAGCCGGCCGGGGGGGTTACCAAGAGACCCAGTACTTC. This translates into CASSQAGRGGYQETQYF.

This clonotype was detected only a few times. The chain links TRBV6-1 to TRBJ2-1; D possibly corresponds to TRBD2 (7 bases). The CDR3 totals 17 residues. The germline CDR1 and CDR2 sequences are MNHNS and SASEGT. V lost 6 bases and J 2 bases, leaving 20 bases between the germline ends. CDR3 sequence reads: CASSQGPRRGPYNEQFF. The CDR3, as DNA: TGTGCCAGCAGCCAGGGGCCGCGGCGGGGGCCCTACAATGAGCAGTTCTTC.

The chain uses TRBV7-2 and TRBJ1-2; D uncertain. Germline V gives CDR1 SGHTA, CDR2 FQGNSA. CDR3 length: 10 amino acids. Trimming took off 5 bases at V and 8 bases at J, with 6 bases between the two ends. CDR3 sequence: CASSPSGYTF. The CDR3 bases are TGTGCCAGCAGCCCGTCGGGCTACACCTTC.